This TCR beta chain was retrieved from a study of blood T cell repertoires in COVID-19. On the study more broadly: Sites in the United States, Italy and Spain provided acute and convalescent COVID-19 samples.

This clone has just one count. In germline, CDR1 is SGHRS, CDR2 YFSETQ. Trimming took 0 bases from V and 3 from J; bases not matched to a gene: 3. The CDR3 extends over 16 amino acids. Original analysis: How many nucleated cells were present was estimated from reference gene primer amplification. The data were produced by immunoSEQ multiplex PCR, yet TCRdb's version contains in-frame clones alone and is incomplete. That table gives V, J and clone size, and the DNA gave D and trimming. The sample lists over 45,000 clones; 87% were seen once. The V gene is TRBV5-1, the J gene TRBJ2-1; TRBD1 aligns across 10 bases. The sequencing input was peripheral blood. The TCR comes from an older man in a cohort sampled during active COVID-19. CDR3 coding DNA: TGCGCCAGCAGCTTGGCCGGGACAGGGGTCTACAATGAGCAGTTCTTC. Encoded protein: CASSLAGTGVYNEQFF.